What follows describes a single T cell receptor (beta chain). The source of the sample is a study of control samples from healthy donors and cancer patients. V was cut by 3 bases and J by 15 bases, with 12 bases left in between. Germline lookup yields CDR1 MNHEY and CDR2 SMNVEV (reference sequence). The CDR3 consists of 11 residues. Method: immunoSEQ multiplex PCR; TCRdb's copy keeps in-frame clones and lacks some. The sample lists 150,000 to 200,000 clones; around 94% were seen once. This chain joins TRBV27 and TRBJ2-1; tentatively, D is TRBD2 (6 bases). Material: blood. This TCR was sampled from a woman in her late teens or twenties in good health. The CDR3 protein is CASSFGGILFF. The CDR3 DNA reads TGTGCCAGCAGTTTTGGGGGGATCCTGTTCTTC.